The table lists the clone carrying this T cell receptor (beta chain) with a few counts. MiXCR was run by TCRdb on the RT-PCR reads, yielding one entry per CDR3 protein. The data show around 700,000 distinct CDR3 sequences, 11% to 15% seen once. The V end lost 6 bases, the J end lost 3 bases, and 7 bases lay between the germline ends. CDR3 length equals 12 residues. Germline V CDR1 and CDR2: MNHEY, SVGEGT. The V call is TRBV6-2 or TRBV6-3, the J call TRBJ2-3; D may be TRBD2 (5 bases). Sequenced sample: memory CD4+ T cells from blood. This receptor was identified in a female donor in good health, serving as a healthy control. The CDR3 here is CASRTGTDTQYF. The CDR3 DNA reads TGTGCCAGCAGGACGGGAACAGATACGCAGTATTTT.